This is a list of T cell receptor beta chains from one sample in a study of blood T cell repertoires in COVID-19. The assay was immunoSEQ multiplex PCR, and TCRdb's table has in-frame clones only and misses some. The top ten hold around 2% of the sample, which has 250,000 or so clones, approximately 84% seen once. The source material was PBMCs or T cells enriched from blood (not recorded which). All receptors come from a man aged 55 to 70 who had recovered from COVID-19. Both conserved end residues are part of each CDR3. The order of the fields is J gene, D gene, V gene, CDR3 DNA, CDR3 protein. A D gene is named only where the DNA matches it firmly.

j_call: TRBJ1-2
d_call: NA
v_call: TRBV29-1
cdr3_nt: TGCAGCGCTTCGGGGGGTAACTATGGCTACACCTTC
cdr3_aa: CSASGGNYGYTF

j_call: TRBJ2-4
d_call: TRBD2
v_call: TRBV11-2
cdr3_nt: TGTGCCAGCAGCTTAGGCACGTTTAGCGGGGGGGCCTCGAACATTCAGTACTTC
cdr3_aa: CASSLGTFSGGASNIQYF

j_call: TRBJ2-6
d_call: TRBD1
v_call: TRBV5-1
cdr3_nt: TGCGCCAGCAGCGCCGGGACAGATGGGGCCAACGTCCTGACTTTC
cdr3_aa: CASSAGTDGANVLTF

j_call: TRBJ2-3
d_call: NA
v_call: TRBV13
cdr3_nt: TGTGCCAGCAGCTTTTGGGGGGGCGCAGATACGCAGTATTTT
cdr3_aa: CASSFWGGADTQYF

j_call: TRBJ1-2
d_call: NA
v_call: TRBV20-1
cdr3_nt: TGCAGTGCTAGTTTAGGGAGCCGGGGAGGCTACACCTTC
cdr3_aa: CSASLGSRGGYTF

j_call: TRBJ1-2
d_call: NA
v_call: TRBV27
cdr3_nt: TGTGCCAGCAGTTTTCAAGGGGCGCGGAACTATGGCTACACCTTC
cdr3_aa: CASSFQGARNYGYTF

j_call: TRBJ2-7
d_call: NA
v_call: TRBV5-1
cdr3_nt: TGCGCCAGCAGCTTGCCAACCACATATGGCGAGCAGTACTTC
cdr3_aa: CASSLPTTYGEQYF

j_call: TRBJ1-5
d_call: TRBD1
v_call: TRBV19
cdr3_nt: TGTGCCAGTAGTCCGGGACAGGGGTTCGGCAATCAGCCCCAGCATTTT
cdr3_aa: CASSPGQGFGNQPQHF

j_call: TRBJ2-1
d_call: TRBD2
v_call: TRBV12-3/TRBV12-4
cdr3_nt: TGTGCCAGCAGGTGGACTAGTCGCGGGGAGCAGTTCTTC
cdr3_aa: CASRWTSRGEQFF

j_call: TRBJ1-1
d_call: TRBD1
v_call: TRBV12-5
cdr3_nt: TGTGCTAGTGGTTTGGAAATCTTCCAGGGGGGAAACACTGAAGCTTTCTTT
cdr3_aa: CASGLEIFQGGNTEAFF

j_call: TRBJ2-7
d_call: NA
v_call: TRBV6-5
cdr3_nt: TGTGCCAGCAGGCGAGGGGGGGCGAGAGCCTACGAGCAGTACTTC
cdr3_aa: CASRRGGARAYEQYF

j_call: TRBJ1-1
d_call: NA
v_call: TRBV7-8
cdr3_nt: TGTGCCAGCAGCTTGTTGGGCAATCTGAACACTGAAGCTTTCTTT
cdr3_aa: CASSLLGNLNTEAFF

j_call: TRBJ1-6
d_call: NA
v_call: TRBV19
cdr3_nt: TGTGCCAGTAGTTCCGGACAGATGAGCTCCTATAATTCACCCCTCCACTTT
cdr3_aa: CASSSGQMSSYNSPLHF

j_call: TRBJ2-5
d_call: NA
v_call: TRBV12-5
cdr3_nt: TGTGCTAGTGGCCCAGGTCAAGAGACCCAGTACTTC
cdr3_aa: CASGPGQETQYF